Each of the 24 T cell receptor beta chains below was sequenced from the same sample in a study of early T cells in non-severe SARS-CoV-2 infection. TCRdb reanalysed the 5' RACE reads using MiXCR and keeps one entry per CDR3 protein. The repertoire holds 75,000 to 80,000 distinct CDR3 sequences, approximately 10% seen once, with around 12% in the top ten. Sequenced material: whole blood, taken at baseline. Receptor source: an adult who was a healthcare worker with PCR-confirmed SARS-CoV-2 infection or an uninfected control (not recorded which).

The chain uses TRBV29-1 and TRBJ2-7, with D perhaps being TRBD1 or TRBD2 (5 bases each). CDR3 length: 15 residues. V was trimmed by 4 bases and J by 0 bases, leaving 16 bases between them. Germline V gene sequence: CDR1 SQVTM, CDR2 ANQGSEA. This chain's CDR3 is CSVGDPTGSSYEQYF. CDR3 coding DNA: TGCAGCGTTGGGGACCCGACGGGGAGCTCCTACGAGCAGTACTTC.

The V call is TRBV7-9, the J call TRBJ2-7; TRBD1 agrees at 9 bases. Germline V lookup: CDR1 SEHNR, CDR2 FQNEAQ (reference sequence). V lost 5 bases, J lost 5 bases, and 10 bases stayed unmatched. There are 15 residues in the CDR3. This chain's CDR3 is CASSQIPTGGNEQYF. As DNA, the CDR3 is TGTGCCAGCAGCCAGATACCAACAGGGGGCAACGAGCAGTACTTC.

This clonotype was observed a handful of times. The V gene is TRBV5-5, the J gene TRBJ1-1; 7 nucleotides agree with TRBD1. Trimming cost V 1 base and J 6 bases; bases outside gene matches: 9. This CDR3 spans 15 amino acids. Germline assignment: CDR1 SGHKS and CDR2 YYEKEE (reference sequence). CDR3 sequence (DNA): TGTGCCAGCAGCTTGTCTGGGGGGACAGAGGCTGAAGCTTTCTTT. This encodes CASSLSGGTEAEAFF.

This clonotype has more than one count but fewer than ten. The gene calls are TRBV4-3 and TRBJ1-1, with a possible D match to TRBD1 (6 bases). Germline V gives CDR1 LGHNA, CDR2 YSLEER. The CDR3 has 14 amino acids. Trimming took 0 bases from V and 6 from J, leaving 11 bases between them. The CDR3 region is CASSQDLEGAEAFF. DNA of the CDR3: TGCGCCAGCAGCCAAGATCTTGAGGGGGCTGAAGCTTTCTTT.

This clonotype showed up many times. The genes are TRBV7-8 and TRBJ2-1, with D unresolved. The CDR3 extends over 16 amino acids. Per the germline V gene, CDR1 is SGHVS and CDR2 is FQNEAQ. V lost 5 bases, J lost 0 bases, and 14 bases lay in between. CDR3 DNA sequence: TGTGCCAGCAGCGGCAGGACGGGCAGCTCCTACAATGAGCAGTTCTTC. Its protein is CASSGRTGSSYNEQFF. Combining the CDR3 with reference TRBV7-8 and TRBJ2-1 gives the whole variable domain GAGVSQSPRYKVAKRGQDVALRCDPISGHVSLFWYQQALGQGPEFLTYFQNEAQLDKSGLPSDRFFAERPEGSVSTLKIQRTQQEDSAVYLCASSGRTGSSYNEQFFGPGTRLTVL.

This clonotype was seen repeatedly, ten times or more. The gene calls are TRBV12-3 or TRBV12-4 and TRBJ1-3; no firm D call. The CDR3 is made up of 13 amino acids. The ends were cut back, 5 bases at V and 0 bases at J, with 5 bases in the middle. CDR3 sequence reads: CASSGFSGNTIYF. As DNA, the CDR3 is TGTGCCAGCAGTGGATTCTCTGGAAACACCATATATTTT.

In the case of this clonotype: Germline is not matched at one junction end, which may reflect a read error. J is TRBJ2-7 and V is TRBV7-8; D tentatively fits TRBD1 or TRBD2 (5 bases each). CDR3 length: 15 amino acids. Germline loops: CDR1 SGHVS, CDR2 FQNEAQ. The CDR3 bases are TGTGCCAGCAGCTTAATTTTGGATCCAGCAGGGACCCTTCTCTTC. The encoded protein is CASSLILDPAGTLLF.

This clonotype was counted at least ten times. V usage is TRBV12-3 or TRBV12-4 and J usage is TRBJ1-2; TRBD1 matches at 7 bases. This CDR3 spans 14 amino acids. V trimming: 3 bases; J trimming: 7 bases; junction bases outside the gene matches: 8. The CDR3 DNA reads TGTGCCAGCAGTTTGGCGGGACAGCTGTCTGGCTACACCTTC. It codes for CASSLAGQLSGYTF.

The gene calls are TRBV11-2 and TRBJ2-5, with 7 bases identical to TRBD1. Germline V lookup: CDR1 SGHAT, CDR2 FQNNGV. The CDR3 sequence is 14 residues long. V shed 5 bases, J shed 5 bases, and the junction held 8 bases outside the gene matches. This CDR3 is CASSPMTGRETQYF. Here the CDR3 DNA reads TGTGCCAGCAGCCCGATGACAGGGCGGGAGACCCAGTACTTC.

This clonotype was seen only a few times. The V call is TRBV6-5, the J call TRBJ1-2; no clear D gene. The V end was cut by 4 bases, the J end by 4 bases, with 10 bases between. Germline lookup yields CDR1 MNHEY and CDR2 SVGAGI. This CDR3 is 13 amino acids long. CDR3 residues: CASSSTSGYGYTF. CDR3 nucleotides: TGTGCCAGCAGTTCCACCAGCGGCTATGGCTACACCTTC.

The rearrangement uses TRBV7-8 and TRBJ2-7; the D gene is possibly TRBD2 (5 bases). With 2 bases removed from V and 3 bases from J, the gap between germline ends came to 14 bases. Germline loops: CDR1 SGHVS, CDR2 FQNEAQ. This CDR3 spans 15 amino acids. The CDR3 reads CASSLRGLPYYEQYF. As DNA, the CDR3 is TGTGCCAGCAGCTTACGAGGGCTACCCTACTACGAGCAGTACTTC.

A few counts support this clonotype. The rearrangement uses TRBV5-1 and TRBJ2-7; D remains unclear. The CDR3 contains 15 residues. CDR1 SGHRS and CDR2 YFSETQ come from the germline V gene. Trimming stripped 4 bases from V and 3 bases from J, with 17 bases between. The CDR3 loop is CASSRVGGGDYEQYF. CDR3 DNA: TGCGCCAGCAGCAGAGTTGGCGGTGGAGACTACGAGCAGTACTTC. The complete variable domain, with remaining parts taken from reference TRBV5-1 and TRBJ2-7, reads KAGVTQTPRYLIKTRGQQVTLSCSPISGHRSVSWYQQTPGQGLQFLFEYFSETQRNKGNFPGRFSGRQFSNSRSEMNVSTLELGDSALYLCASSRVGGGDYEQYFGPGTRLTVT.

This clonotype was counted between two and nine times. The chain links TRBV28 to TRBJ2-5; tentatively, D is TRBD2 (6 bases). Germline-derived CDR1 and CDR2 are MDHEN and SYDVKM. V lost 2 bases to trimming and J lost 1 base, with 14 bases between them. The CDR3 loop spans 16 amino acids. The CDR3 is CASSLRGRRAQETQYF. The CDR3 DNA sequence: TGTGCCAGCAGTTTACGAGGGAGGAGGGCCCAAGAGACCCAGTACTTC. The entire variable domain, with the rest obtained from reference TRBV28 and TRBJ2-5, is as follows: DVKVTQSSRYLVKRTGEKVFLECVQDMDHENMFWYRQDPGLGLRLIYFSYDVKMKEKGDIPEGYSVSREKKERFSLILESASTNQTSMYLCASSLRGRRAQETQYFGPGTRLLVL.

The chain recombines TRBV7-6 with TRBJ2-1; D remains unclear. Per the germline V gene, CDR1 is SGHVS and CDR2 is FNYEAQ. The length of the CDR3 is 16 residues. Trimming took 5 bases from V and 6 from J, leaving 20 bases between them. CDR3 nucleotides: TGTGCCAGCAGCGTTACGACCCCTGACACCCCCAATGAGCAGTTCTTC. Translated: CASSVTTPDTPNEQFF.

The chain is built from TRBV7-9 and TRBJ2-5; the D is unclear. V was clipped by 1 base and J by 0 bases, with 6 bases between them. CDR1 and CDR2 from the germline V gene are SEHNR and FQNEAQ (reference sequence). The CDR3 has 14 amino acids. This chain's CDR3 is CASSLVMYQETQYF. CDR3 DNA sequence: TGTGCCAGCAGCTTAGTCATGTACCAAGAGACCCAGTACTTC.

The rearrangement uses TRBV7-2 and TRBJ2-3; unclear D gene. Germline V gives CDR1 SGHTA, CDR2 FQGNSA. V was cut by 2 bases and J by 6 bases, with 12 bases left in between. CDR3 length: 14 amino acids. CDR3 bases: TGTGCCAGCAGCTTACGGCGGAATCCGGATACGCAGTATTTT. As protein: CASSLRRNPDTQYF.

This chain connects TRBV2 to TRBJ1-1; no definite D call. Germline CDR1 reads SNHLY; CDR2 reads FYNNEI. The CDR3 sequence is 12 residues long. V lost 6 bases to trimming and J lost 4 bases, with 9 bases between them. This chain's CDR3 is CASRGRITEAFF. The CDR3 DNA is TGTGCCAGCAGGGGTAGGATCACTGAAGCTTTCTTT.

J is TRBJ1-4 and V is TRBV28; 7 bases are shared with TRBD1. V shed 4 bases, J shed 5 bases, and the junction held 4 bases outside the gene matches. Germline V gene sequence: CDR1 MDHEN, CDR2 SYDVKM. The CDR3 covers 14 residues. CDR3 sequence: CASSWGQLNEKLFF. For the CDR3, the DNA is TGTGCCAGCAGTTGGGGACAGCTGAATGAAAAACTGTTTTTT. The whole variable domain, filled in from reference TRBV28 and TRBJ1-4, reads DVKVTQSSRYLVKRTGEKVFLECVQDMDHENMFWYRQDPGLGLRLIYFSYDVKMKEKGDIPEGYSVSREKKERFSLILESASTNQTSMYLCASSWGQLNEKLFFGSGTQLSVL.

This clonotype appeared many times. This chain links TRBV19 with TRBJ2-2; TRBD2 agrees at 9 bases. Per the germline V gene, CDR1 is LNHDA and CDR2 is SQIVND (reference sequence). The CDR3 totals 16 residues. Losses at the gene ends were 4 bases for V and 9 bases for J; bases not matched to a gene: 12. The CDR3 DNA reads as TGTGCCAGTAGTAGCTCCCAGAGCGGGGGGCTCAGGGAGCTGTTTTTT. Amino acid sequence: CASSSSQSGGLRELFF.

This clonotype was picked up many times. The J gene is TRBJ1-4, the V gene TRBV4-2; maybe TRBD1 (5 bases). The germline gives CDR1 LGHNA, CDR2 YNFKEQ. CDR3 length equals 18 residues. V was trimmed by 3 bases and J by 4 bases, leaving 21 bases between them. CDR3 sequence: CASSHSRTLAGDNEKLFF. DNA of the CDR3: TGTGCCAGCAGCCATTCTCGGACACTCGCCGGGGATAATGAAAAACTGTTTTTT.

There are many counts of this clonotype. This chain links TRBV7-8 with TRBJ2-2; tentatively, D is TRBD2 (5 bases). V lost 0 bases, J lost 5 bases, and 7 bases lay in between. CDR1 is SGHVS, CDR2 FQNEAQ, per germline. The CDR3 length is 14 residues. The CDR3 coding sequence is TGTGCCAGCAGCTTAGCACGGGGTACCGGGGAGCTGTTTTTT. Protein: CASSLARGTGELFF. The full variable domain, with the rest looked up from reference TRBV7-8 and TRBJ2-2, is GAGVSQSPRYKVAKRGQDVALRCDPISGHVSLFWYQQALGQGPEFLTYFQNEAQLDKSGLPSDRFFAERPEGSVSTLKIQRTQQEDSAVYLCASSLARGTGELFFGEGSRLTVL.

This clonotype was detected many times. This chain connects TRBV12-3 or TRBV12-4 to TRBJ1-4; TRBD1 aligns across 9 bases. CDR3 length equals 14 residues. V shed 6 bases and J 5 bases; nucleotides not matched to a gene: 4. CDR3 nucleotides: TGTGCCAGCAGGCGGACAGGGGAAAATGAAAAACTGTTTTTT. It yields the protein CASRRTGENEKLFF.

The V and J genes are TRBV2 and TRBJ1-1; D ambiguous. Looked up from germline, CDR1 is SNHLY and CDR2 is FYNNEI. V was cut by 1 base and J by 4 bases, with 7 bases left in between. The CDR3 is 13 amino acids. CDR3 amino acids: CASSEGRGTEAFF. The CDR3 nucleotides read TGTGCCAGCAGTGAAGGCCGGGGCACTGAAGCTTTCTTT.

CDR3 in DNA: TGTGCCATCAGTGCCGCGGGGGGGACCCGGCAAGAGACCCAGTACTTC. Its translation: CAISAAGGTRQETQYF. This chain connects TRBV10-3 to TRBJ2-5; 9 positions match TRBD2. Unmatched junction bases numbered 8, after V lost 4 bases and J lost 2 bases. Germline CDR1 is ENHRY and CDR2 is SYGVKD. The CDR3 is 16 amino acids.